The rows below give T cell receptor beta chains drawn from one sample of a study of shared clonotypes between healthy human individuals. Profiling relied on immunoSEQ multiplex PCR, and the TCRdb table lists in-frame clones only, not all of them. The table lists about a million clones, about 74% of them singletons. The specimen was memory CD4+ T cells sorted from blood. All receptors come from a man in his late teens or twenties in good health. Each CDR3 is given with its conserved first and last residue. The D gene is left open where the match is weak. Clone size is stated in some rows and not others, as once, few, many or a class when expanded.

abundance: once; v_gene: TRBV2; j_gene: TRBJ2-3; d_gene: .; CDR3aa: CASTVWGNTQYF; CDR3nt: TGTGCCAGCACTGTATGGGGGAATACGCAGTATTTT
abundance: .; v_gene: TRBV30; j_gene: TRBJ2-5; d_gene: .; CDR3aa: CAWATGVGVETQYF; CDR3nt: TGTGCCTGGGCGACTGGGGTGGGCGTCGAGACCCAGTACTTC
abundance: .; v_gene: TRBV7-2; j_gene: TRBJ1-4; d_gene: .; CDR3aa: CASSLRGRPNEKLFF; CDR3nt: TGTGCCAGCAGCTTAAGAGGTCGACCTAATGAAAAACTGTTTTTT
abundance: many; v_gene: TRBV27; j_gene: TRBJ2-3; d_gene: .; CDR3aa: CASSWNGRPDTQYF; CDR3nt: TGTGCCAGCAGTTGGAACGGGCGTCCAGATACGCAGTATTTT
abundance: .; v_gene: TRBV5-6; j_gene: TRBJ2-7; d_gene: .; CDR3aa: CASSSGLEAEQYF; CDR3nt: TGTGCCAGCAGCTCGGGTTTAGAAGCCGAGCAGTACTTC
abundance: .; v_gene: TRBV2; j_gene: TRBJ2-5; d_gene: .; CDR3aa: CASSEVRALGETQYF; CDR3nt: TGTGCCAGCAGTGAAGTCCGGGCTCTGGGAGAGACCCAGTACTTC
abundance: .; v_gene: TRBV9; j_gene: TRBJ2-3; d_gene: TRBD2; CDR3aa: CASSERSAGGLAGNTDTQYF; CDR3nt: TGTGCCAGCAGCGAGAGATCGGCGGGTGGACTAGCGGGGAACACAGATACGCAGTATTTT
abundance: many; v_gene: TRBV7-3; j_gene: TRBJ1-1; d_gene: .; CDR3aa: CASSLEEFTEAFF; CDR3nt: TGTGCCAGCAGCTTGGAGGAATTCACTGAAGCTTTCTTT
abundance: few; v_gene: TRBV28; j_gene: TRBJ1-2; d_gene: .; CDR3aa: CASRDNLSPTNYGYTF; CDR3nt: TGTGCCAGCAGGGACAATCTTTCCCCCACTAACTATGGCTACACCTTC
abundance: .; v_gene: TRBV10-3; j_gene: TRBJ1-6; d_gene: .; CDR3aa: CAIRGGASYNSPLHF; CDR3nt: TGTGCCATCAGGGGGGGAGCGTCCTATAATTCACCCCTCCACTTT
abundance: few; v_gene: TRBV30; j_gene: TRBJ1-1; d_gene: TRBD1; CDR3aa: CASNGQGVTEAFF; CDR3nt: TGTGCCTCTAACGGACAGGGGGTCACTGAAGCTTTCTTT
abundance: .; v_gene: TRBV7-9; j_gene: TRBJ1-1; d_gene: .; CDR3aa: CASSLHSF; CDR3nt: TGTGCCAGCAGCTTACACAGTTTT
abundance: .; v_gene: TRBV11-2; j_gene: TRBJ2-3; d_gene: .; CDR3aa: CASSLGVPASRDTQYF; CDR3nt: TGTGCCAGCAGCTTAGGGGTACCGGCCTCCAGAGATACGCAGTATTTT
abundance: .; v_gene: TRBV7-8; j_gene: TRBJ2-1; d_gene: .; CDR3aa: CASSLDRAHNEQFF; CDR3nt: TGTGCCAGCAGCTTAGACAGGGCCCACAATGAGCAGTTCTTC
abundance: .; v_gene: TRBV9; j_gene: TRBJ2-3; d_gene: .; CDR3aa: CASSVGLVKSTDTQYF; CDR3nt: TGTGCCAGCAGCGTAGGACTAGTTAAGAGCACAGATACGCAGTATTTT
abundance: .; v_gene: TRBV15; j_gene: TRBJ1-5; d_gene: .; CDR3aa: CATSRDVAVNQPQHF; CDR3nt: TGTGCCACCAGCAGAGATGTGGCCGTCAATCAGCCCCAGCATTTT
abundance: .; v_gene: TRBV27; j_gene: TRBJ2-7; d_gene: .; CDR3aa: CASSHDSGREQYF; CDR3nt: TGTGCCAGCTCCCACGATTCAGGGAGGGAGCAGTACTTC
abundance: .; v_gene: TRBV6-6; j_gene: TRBJ1-2; d_gene: .; CDR3aa: CASSYSPDPGYGYTF; CDR3nt: TGTGCCAGCAGTTACTCGCCGGATCCGGGCTATGGCTACACCTTC
abundance: .; v_gene: TRBV7-9; j_gene: TRBJ2-7; d_gene: .; CDR3aa: CASSVRDSDEQYF; CDR3nt: TGTGCCAGCAGTGTGCGGGATTCCGACGAGCAGTACTTC
abundance: .; v_gene: TRBV6-6; j_gene: TRBJ2-2; d_gene: .; CDR3aa: CATLSGTPNTGELFF; CDR3nt: TGTGCCACATTATCCGGGACACCGAACACCGGGGAGCTGTTTTTT
abundance: .; v_gene: TRBV18; j_gene: TRBJ2-7; d_gene: .; CDR3aa: CASSPRRDYEQYF; CDR3nt: TGTGCCAGCTCACCACGACGGGATTACGAGCAGTACTTC
abundance: .; v_gene: TRBV28; j_gene: TRBJ2-7; d_gene: TRBD1; CDR3aa: CASSWNLPGQGIEQYF; CDR3nt: TGTGCCAGCAGTTGGAATCTACCGGGACAGGGAATCGAGCAGTACTTC
abundance: .; v_gene: TRBV6-6; j_gene: TRBJ2-7; d_gene: TRBD1; CDR3aa: CASSPGQGAVYEQYF; CDR3nt: TGTGCCAGCAGCCCGGGACAGGGGGCGGTCTACGAGCAGTACTTC
abundance: few; v_gene: TRBV2; j_gene: TRBJ1-2; d_gene: .; CDR3aa: CASRPTGNYGYTF; CDR3nt: TGTGCCAGCAGACCGACTGGAAACTATGGCTACACCTTC
abundance: .; v_gene: TRBV19; j_gene: TRBJ1-4; d_gene: .; CDR3aa: CASSRQTSEKLFF; CDR3nt: TGTGCCAGTAGTCGGCAGACATCTGAAAAACTGTTTTTT
abundance: .; v_gene: TRBV7-9; j_gene: TRBJ2-1; d_gene: TRBD2; CDR3aa: CASSFSGRGYNEQFF; CDR3nt: TGTGCCAGCAGCTTTAGCGGGAGAGGCTACAATGAGCAGTTCTTC
abundance: .; v_gene: TRBV2; j_gene: TRBJ1-2; d_gene: .; CDR3aa: CASTLSRVGYGYTF; CDR3nt: TGTGCCAGCACCCTGTCCCGGGTCGGCTATGGCTACACCTTC